This TCR beta chain derives from a study of T cell repertoires in cytomegalovirus infection. On the study more broadly: Both CMV infection and a matching HLA type were indicated by public TCR beta signatures. Points from the study as a whole: Identification of carriers of CMV plus the relevant HLA was performed using cumulative public TCR beta family frequency. CMV-specific TCR beta clonotypes restricted by HLA-C dominated the ex vivo response.

The germline V gene has CDR1 MDHEN and CDR2 SYDVKM. CDR3 length: 18 residues. V was clipped by 2 bases and J by 0 bases, with 20 bases between them. This clonotype was counted at least ten times. As yet, its antigen is unknown. From the reads, TCRdb called clonotypes with MiXCR, one entry per CDR3 protein. The sample holds approximately 490,000 distinct CDR3 sequences, around 11% seen once. Sample: PBMCs. This TCR was recovered from a human donor in good health (CMV status not recorded). Some clones in this sample may be carry-over from other donors' samples. The rearrangement uses TRBV28 and TRBJ2-7; D is undetermined. In nucleotides, the CDR3 is TGTGCCAGCAGTTTACGGCCCGGGCGGTCAGTTTCCTCCTACGAGCAGTACTTC. Amino acids: CASSLRPGRSVSSYEQYF.